This TCR beta chain was sequenced during a study of quantifying T cell responses using KT2 cells. Across the study: Reverse transcription used primers in the TCR alpha and beta constant regions.

Each cDNA got a UMI-containing oligo ligated at its 3' end. The first PCR ran about 4 cycles with an equimolar RC1.1 and RC1.2 beta primer mix. From the second PCR onward, TCR alpha and beta chains were processed separately. TCRdb re-analysed the UMI-ligation and nested PCR reads in MiXCR, keeping a single row per CDR3 protein. The data contain around 35,000 distinct CDR3 sequences, around a tenth of them singletons. Trimming removed 5 bases at V and 5 bases at J, with 9 bases between. The germline V gene has CDR1 SEHNR and CDR2 FQNEAQ (reference sequence). The CDR3 runs to 12 residues. The receptor comes from a human donor. Sequencing input: PBMCs spiked with cells of the T cell clone KT2. The chain carries TRBV7-9 and TRBJ2-5, with D unresolved. For the CDR3, the DNA is TGTGCCAGCAGCCTCCTGGAGGAGACCCAGTACTTC. Residues: CASSLLEETQYF.